This T cell receptor beta chain was identified during a study of T cell repertoires in aging, cancer and after chemotherapy. About the study: The full dataset contained some 8.7 million TCR reads. Study results and limitations: Compared with age-matched healthy donors, untreated hematological or solid cancer patients showed higher blood TCR clonality.

Concerning this clonotype itself: Its antigen remains unidentified.

This CDR3 comprises 14 residues. In germline, CDR1 is MDHEN, CDR2 SYDVKM. V dropped 5 bases and J dropped 10 bases, with 18 bases sitting between them. The template was genomic DNA from peripheral blood, not RNA. A mixed TRB-A/B primer pool amplified rearranged TRB by multiplex touch-down PCR. TCRdb re-called the multiplex PCR reads through MiXCR, storing one row per CDR3 protein. The data show 20,000 or so distinct CDR3 sequences, approximately 40% seen once. The V and J genes are TRBV28 and TRBJ2-1; D could derive from TRBD1 or TRBD2 (5 bases each). This clonotype was obtained from a human donor with a solid tumor. Input material: blood. The chain's CDR3 is CASSQDWGPGEQFF. In DNA, the CDR3 is TGTGCCAGCAGTCAGGACTGGGGCCCTGGGGAGCAGTTCTTC. The variable domain in full, with the rest retrieved from reference TRBV28 and TRBJ2-1, is DVKVTQSSRYLVKRTGEKVFLECVQDMDHENMFWYRQDPGLGLRLIYFSYDVKMKEKGDIPEGYSVSREKKERFSLILESASTNQTSMYLCASSQDWGPGEQFFGPGTRLTVL.